The 26 T cell receptor beta chains below were found in one sample sequenced in a study of monozygotic twins with inflammatory bowel disease. TCRdb re-called the 5' RACE reads; one entry per CDR3 protein, DNA not given. The sample shows over 200,000 distinct CDR3 sequences, and approximately 1.6% sits with its ten largest clones. The sample taken for sequencing was blood. The receptor set was obtained from a human donor with ulcerative colitis or Crohn's disease, or a healthy co-twin of an affected twin (not recorded which).

V gene TRBV6-1 combines with J gene TRBJ1-4. Germline values: CDR1 MNHNS, CDR2 SASEGT. The CDR3 is made up of 16 amino acids. CDR3: CASSEVQAATNEKLFF.

The rearrangement joins TRBV2 to TRBJ1-1; TCRdb's assignment of TRBD1 cannot be checked, as there is no DNA. This CDR3 has 13 amino acids. Germline values: CDR1 SNHLY, CDR2 FYNNEI. CDR3 protein: CASSVDRFGEAFF.

This sequence joins TRBV7-2 and TRBJ2-3; TCRdb designates TRBD1, a call that cannot be tested without DNA. Germline CDR1 reads SGHTA; CDR2 reads FQGNSA. The CDR3 length is 15 residues. The chain's CDR3 is CASSSGGRGIDTQYF. Looking up the rest from reference TRBV7-2 and TRBJ2-3 gives the full variable domain: GAGVSQSPSNKVTEKGKDVELRCDPISGHTALYWYRQSLGQGLEFLIYFQGNSAPDKSGLPSDRFSAERTGGSVSTLTIQRTQQEDSAVYLCASSSGGRGIDTQYFGPGTRLTVL.

The chain links TRBV20-1 to TRBJ2-7; lacking DNA, the TRBD1 call made by TCRdb goes unchecked. The CDR3 runs to 14 residues. The germline V gene has CDR1 DFQATT and CDR2 SNEGSKA (reference sequence). CDR3 loop: CSASRRGGLYEQYF.

The chain recombines TRBV2 with TRBJ2-1; TCRdb designates TRBD1, a call that cannot be tested without DNA. Germline V gene sequence: CDR1 SNHLY, CDR2 FYNNEI. The length of the CDR3 is 15 residues. The CDR3 protein is CASSARPPSYNEQFF.

The rearrangement links TRBV19 to TRBJ1-6; TCRdb indicates TRBD1, and absent DNA this call remains unverified. The CDR3 totals 14 residues. Looked up from germline, CDR1 is LNHDA and CDR2 is SQIVND (reference sequence). The CDR3 sequence: CASSTDRETSPLHF.

V is TRBV6-2 or TRBV6-3 and J is TRBJ1-1; TCRdb names TRBD1, which stays unverified in the absence of DNA. Looked up from germline, CDR1 is MNHEY and CDR2 is SVGEGT. The CDR3 extends over 14 amino acids. The CDR3 is CASSQQGVNTEAFF.

The rearrangement joins TRBV7-9 to TRBJ1-4. This CDR3 is 14 amino acids long. Germline CDR1 SEHNR, CDR2 FQNEAQ (reference sequence). The CDR3 region is CASSLVGTNEKLFF.

The genes are TRBV19 and TRBJ1-2. The CDR3 consists of 14 residues. CDR1 and CDR2 from the germline V gene are LNHDA and SQIVND (reference sequence). CDR3 sequence: CASSTSRGNYGYTF. The variable domain in full, completed from reference TRBV19 and TRBJ1-2, reads DGGITQSPKYLFRKEGQNVTLSCEQNLNHDAMYWYRQDPGQGLRLIYYSQIVNDFQKGDIAEGYSVSREKKESFPLTVTSAQKNPTAFYLCASSTSRGNYGYTFGSGTRLTVV.

The chain uses TRBV14 and TRBJ2-1; TCRdb's D gene call, TRBD2, goes unchecked for lack of DNA. Looked up from germline, CDR1 is SGHDN and CDR2 is FVKESK. The CDR3 has 15 amino acids. The CDR3: CASTRIGGVVSEQFF.

The J gene is TRBJ2-2, the V gene TRBV12-3 or TRBV12-4. CDR3 size: 12 residues. The CDR3 loop reads CASSLGGGELFF.

The chain links TRBV7-6 to TRBJ2-7. CDR3 length: 14 residues. Germline V gene data show CDR1 as SGHVS and CDR2 as FNYEAQ. The CDR3 loop reads CASSLVGSGNEQYF. The complete variable domain, with remaining parts taken from reference TRBV7-6 and TRBJ2-7, reads GAGVSQSPRYKVTKRGQDVALRCDPISGHVSLYWYRQALGQGPEFLTYFNYEAQQDKSGLPNDRFSAERPEGSISTLTIQRTEQRDSAMYRCASSLVGSGNEQYFGPGTRLTVT.

The chain is built from TRBV2 and TRBJ2-1; the D call of TRBD2 rests on TCRdb alone, since no DNA is present to check it. Germline V gene lookup returns CDR1 SNHLY and CDR2 FYNNEI. The CDR3 has 16 amino acids. The CDR3 loop is CASSDGGAGGYNEQFF.

The gene calls are TRBV24-1 and TRBJ2-5. Germline V gene lookup returns CDR1 KGHDR and CDR2 SFDVKD. This CDR3 has 13 amino acids. The CDR3 sequence: CATSRQSQETQYF.

This chain connects TRBV7-2 to TRBJ2-7; TCRdb lists TRBD1, though no DNA is available to test this call. Germline CDR1 is SGHTA and CDR2 is FQGNSA. The CDR3 runs to 11 residues. The CDR3: CASSSRNEQYF.

The CDR3 spells CASSFSGTLIYGNTEAFF. V is TRBV5-1 and J is TRBJ1-1; TCRdb reports TRBD1, a call that lacks DNA to check it against. Germline V CDR1 and CDR2: SGHRS, YFSETQ. There are 18 residues in the CDR3.

The gene calls are TRBV20-1 and TRBJ2-5. Germline CDR1 and CDR2: DFQATT and SNEGSKA (reference sequence). The CDR3 runs 13 residues. The CDR3 spells CSAADEFGETQYF.

This sequence joins TRBV28 and TRBJ2-7; there is no DNA to check the TCRdb D call of TRBD1. Germline assignment: CDR1 MDHEN and CDR2 SYDVKM. The CDR3 is 14 amino acids. CDR3 sequence reads: CASSRPGQVWEQYF.

The J gene is TRBJ1-3, the V gene TRBV9; TCRdb indicates TRBD1, and absent DNA this call remains unverified. CDR1 SGDLS and CDR2 YYNGEE come from the germline V gene. This CDR3 contains 16 residues. The CDR3 here is CASSVAGTPSGNTIYF.

This chain connects TRBV6-2 or TRBV6-3 to TRBJ2-5. From germline, CDR1 is MNHEY and CDR2 SVGEGT. The CDR3 extends over 13 amino acids. The CDR3 sequence: CASSYSTEETQYF.

The gene calls are TRBV29-1 and TRBJ2-3; without DNA, the TCRdb call of TRBD2 cannot be checked. The length of the CDR3 is 11 residues. CDR1 and CDR2 (germline): SQVTM, ANQGSEA. CDR3 sequence reads: CSVGDYDTQYF.

This chain links TRBV24-1 with TRBJ1-2. The V gene's germline CDR1 is KGHDR and CDR2 SFDVKD. The CDR3 covers 16 residues. This CDR3 reads CATSETGTLVDYGYTF.

The rearrangement joins TRBV4-1 to TRBJ2-1; TCRdb's D call of TRBD1 is untestable without DNA. The germline V gene encodes CDR1 MGHRA and CDR2 YSYEKL. This CDR3 has 16 residues. CDR3: CASSQGQGVSYNEQFF.

The gene calls are TRBV2 and TRBJ2-1; TCRdb's D call of TRBD2 is untestable without DNA. There are 17 residues in the CDR3. Germline CDR1 reads SNHLY; CDR2 reads FYNNEI. The CDR3 loop reads CASSSDLLAGGPNEQFF.

The CDR3 region is CASSPDAGGASYNEQFF. This chain joins TRBV4-1 and TRBJ2-1; no DNA is available, so the TRBD2 call from TCRdb remains unchecked. This CDR3 comprises 17 residues. Per the germline V gene, CDR1 is MGHRA and CDR2 is YSYEKL.

This chain connects TRBV4-1 to TRBJ2-4. In germline, CDR1 is MGHRA, CDR2 YSYEKL. The CDR3 runs to 15 residues. The chain's CDR3 is CASSPPGLAKNIQYF.